The 18 T cell receptor beta chains given below trace back to one sample, sequenced in a study of blood T cells in healthy people across ages. Alongside a J-beta primer mix, a sample-barcoded 5' primer served in a second PCR lasting roughly 7 to 11 cycles. Each CDR3 protein is one row after TCRdb ran MiXCR on the 5' RACE reads. The repertoire holds around 400,000 distinct CDR3 sequences, with over 45% as singletons. Sequencing used blood. These TCRs come from a man aged 60 to 69 in good health.

The chain uses TRBV2 and TRBJ1-3; D not resolved. With 2 bases removed from V and 0 bases from J, the gap between germline ends came to 8 bases. This CDR3 is built from 15 residues. Germline CDR1 and CDR2: SNHLY and FYNNEI. CDR3 in DNA: TGTGCCAGCAGTGAAACGGCTTTCTCTGGAAACACCATATATTTT. Translated, it gives CASSETAFSGNTIYF.

This clonotype was counted between two and nine times. The chain couples TRBV20-1 to TRBJ2-7; 9 bases fit TRBD1. V trimming: 3 bases; J trimming: 2 bases; junction bases outside the gene matches: 8. CDR3 length: 15 amino acids. Germline values: CDR1 DFQATT, CDR2 SNEGSKA (reference sequence). This CDR3 reads CSASRPGTGPYEQYF. The CDR3 DNA reads as TGCAGTGCTAGCCGCCCCGGGACAGGGCCCTACGAGCAGTACTTC.

This chain uses TRBV6-5 with TRBJ2-3; perhaps TRBD1 as D (6 bases). CDR1 and CDR2 (germline): MNHEY, SVGAGI. The V end was cut by 10 bases, the J end by 4 bases, with 15 bases between. The CDR3 length is 13 residues. The CDR3 reads CATQQGRPDTQYF. Written as DNA, the CDR3 is TGTGCCACGCAACAGGGACGGCCAGATACGCAGTATTTT.

This clonotype was detected only a few times. The gene calls are TRBV29-1 and TRBJ2-5; the D gene is possibly TRBD2 (5 bases). With the DNA end fitting TRBJ2-7 better, the J assignment may be wrong. CDR1 and CDR2 (germline): SQVTM, ANQGSEA. CDR3 length: 14 amino acids. The CDR3, as DNA: TGCAGCGTTGGTTTTGTCGTCGGACTCGGCGAGCAGTACTTC. Its protein is CSVGFVVGLGEQYF.

The chain couples TRBV10-3 to TRBJ2-4, with 7 positions matching TRBD1. With 4 bases clipped from V and 13 bases from J, the junction kept 13 bases outside the gene matches. CDR1 and CDR2 (germline): ENHRY, SYGVKD. The CDR3 loop spans 14 amino acids. The CDR3 here is CAISGTGIPNEQYF. CDR3 DNA: TGTGCCATCAGTGGGACAGGAATTCCCAATGAGCAGTACTTC.

As to this clonotype: Since a much larger clone is just one base distant, this may be a read error. For the CDR3, the DNA is TGTGCCAGCAGTAGAGTTAAGTCTGGGGCCAACGTCCTGACTTTC. As protein: CASSRVKSGANVLTF. The chain couples TRBV6-2 or TRBV6-3 to TRBJ2-6; D unresolved. The V gene lost 5 bases and the J gene lost 1 base, with 9 bases spanning the gap. Germline loops: CDR1 MNHEY, CDR2 SVGEGT. The CDR3 has 15 amino acids.

V is TRBV20-1 and J is TRBJ2-6; 7 nucleotides line up with TRBD1. The V gene end was trimmed by 4 bases and the J gene end by 0 bases; junction bases not matched to a gene: 6. CDR1 is DFQATT and CDR2 is SNEGSKA in the germline V gene (reference sequence). This CDR3 has 16 amino acids. The CDR3 is CSAKGQPVSGANVLTF. The CDR3 DNA is TGCAGTGCTAAGGGACAGCCCGTCTCTGGGGCCAACGTCCTGACTTTC.

The V and J genes are TRBV6-6 and TRBJ2-6, with 10 bases that match TRBD1. This CDR3 is built from 16 residues. J gave up 2 bases and V 6 bases, and 4 bases lay outside the gene matches. Per the germline V gene, CDR1 is MNHNY and CDR2 is SVGAGI (reference sequence). DNA for the CDR3: TGTGCCAGCAGGACAGGGGGCGTGACTGGGGCCAACGTCCTGACTTTC. Translation gives CASRTGGVTGANVLTF.

The chain uses TRBV6-2 or TRBV6-3 and TRBJ2-1; 10 bases fit TRBD2. With V trimmed by 6 bases and J by 8 bases, 7 bases remained unmatched. CDR3 size: 14 residues. Germline CDR1 is MNHEY and CDR2 is SVGEGT. The CDR3 DNA reads TGTGCCAGCAGACCTAGCGGGAGTTTCTATGAGCAGTTCTTC. It translates to CASRPSGSFYEQFF.

The gene calls are TRBV7-9 and TRBJ1-1; maybe TRBD1 (5 bases). Trimming pared 5 bases from V and 4 bases from J, leaving 14 bases between. The CDR3 loop spans 14 amino acids. Per germline, CDR1 SEHNR and CDR2 FQNEAQ (reference sequence). CDR3 coding DNA: TGTGCCAGCAGCCTCGCCGGGACCAGCACTGAAGCTTTCTTT. As protein: CASSLAGTSTEAFF.

The chain employs TRBV3-1 and TRBJ1-4; 11 bases map to TRBD1. This CDR3 contains 15 residues. The junction had 1 base not matched to a gene; V was cut back by 0 bases and J by 7 bases. Germline CDR1 is LGHDT and CDR2 is YNNKEL (reference sequence). CDR3 nucleotide sequence: TGTGCCAGCAGCCAAGATGGGACAGGGGGTGAAAAACTGTTTTTT. As protein: CASSQDGTGGEKLFF.

This clonotype was detected a few times. The chain is built from TRBV28 and TRBJ2-3; D gene uncertain. Germline assignment: CDR1 MDHEN and CDR2 SYDVKM. This CDR3 is 12 amino acids long. V was pared by 8 bases and J by 4 bases, with 10 bases between. The CDR3: CASLGSADTQYF. In DNA form, the CDR3 reads TGTGCCAGCCTCGGGTCTGCAGATACGCAGTATTTT.

The gene calls are TRBV28 and TRBJ1-5; D might be TRBD1 (6 bases). This CDR3 region has 17 residues. Trimming stripped 7 bases from V and 4 bases from J, with 23 bases between. The germline V gene has CDR1 MDHEN and CDR2 SYDVKM. The CDR3 loop is CASTGAATRTVNQPQHF. The CDR3 nucleotides read TGTGCCAGCACTGGAGCGGCGACCCGGACAGTAAATCAGCCCCAGCATTTT.

J is TRBJ1-1 and V is TRBV4-1; the D is unclear. Per the germline V gene, CDR1 is MGHRA and CDR2 is YSYEKL. V lost 0 bases and J 5 bases, leaving 19 bases between the germline ends. This CDR3 is built from 17 residues. DNA for the CDR3: TGCGCCAGCAGCCAAGATAGAATCTTGTCCCGGGCGACTGAAGCTTTCTTT. It is translated as CASSQDRILSRATEAFF.

This clonotype was seen more than once but under ten times. The CDR3 loop is CASSQLRIPYNEQFF. The CDR3 coding sequence is TGTGCCAGCAGTCAGCTCAGAATCCCCTACAATGAGCAGTTCTTC. This chain links TRBV12-3 or TRBV12-4 with TRBJ2-1; no firm D call. The CDR3 extends over 15 amino acids. The V and J ends lost 5 bases and 2 bases respectively, with 13 bases between them.

DNA of the CDR3: TGCAGTGCTAGAGATCGGGCGGGAGGGCCGTACGAGCAGTACTTC. Its translation is CSARDRAGGPYEQYF. The chain employs TRBV20-1 and TRBJ2-4, with 9 bases aligning to TRBD2. The end of the DNA aligns better with TRBJ2-7, so the J call may be wrong. From germline, CDR1 is DFQATT and CDR2 SNEGSKA (reference sequence). CDR3 size: 15 residues.

Only one count was recorded for this clonotype. V is TRBV6-2 or TRBV6-3 and J is TRBJ2-1; tentatively, D is TRBD2 (7 bases). This CDR3 spans 16 amino acids. With 8 bases removed from V and 0 bases from J, the gap between germline ends came to 17 bases. The germline gives CDR1 MNHEY, CDR2 SVGEGT. The chain's CDR3 is CASSQRGGGSYNEQFF. The CDR3 region has the DNA TGTGCCAGCTCACAGCGGGGAGGGGGCTCCTACAATGAGCAGTTCTTC.

The chain uses TRBV12-3 or TRBV12-4 and TRBJ2-7; 14 bases are shared with TRBD2. This CDR3 has 17 residues. Germline trimming cut 4 bases from V and 2 bases from J; bases unmatched to any gene: 7. Written as DNA, the CDR3 is TGTGCCAGCAGTTACTTAGGACTAGCGGGGGGAACCTACGAGCAGTACTTC. As protein: CASSYLGLAGGTYEQYF.